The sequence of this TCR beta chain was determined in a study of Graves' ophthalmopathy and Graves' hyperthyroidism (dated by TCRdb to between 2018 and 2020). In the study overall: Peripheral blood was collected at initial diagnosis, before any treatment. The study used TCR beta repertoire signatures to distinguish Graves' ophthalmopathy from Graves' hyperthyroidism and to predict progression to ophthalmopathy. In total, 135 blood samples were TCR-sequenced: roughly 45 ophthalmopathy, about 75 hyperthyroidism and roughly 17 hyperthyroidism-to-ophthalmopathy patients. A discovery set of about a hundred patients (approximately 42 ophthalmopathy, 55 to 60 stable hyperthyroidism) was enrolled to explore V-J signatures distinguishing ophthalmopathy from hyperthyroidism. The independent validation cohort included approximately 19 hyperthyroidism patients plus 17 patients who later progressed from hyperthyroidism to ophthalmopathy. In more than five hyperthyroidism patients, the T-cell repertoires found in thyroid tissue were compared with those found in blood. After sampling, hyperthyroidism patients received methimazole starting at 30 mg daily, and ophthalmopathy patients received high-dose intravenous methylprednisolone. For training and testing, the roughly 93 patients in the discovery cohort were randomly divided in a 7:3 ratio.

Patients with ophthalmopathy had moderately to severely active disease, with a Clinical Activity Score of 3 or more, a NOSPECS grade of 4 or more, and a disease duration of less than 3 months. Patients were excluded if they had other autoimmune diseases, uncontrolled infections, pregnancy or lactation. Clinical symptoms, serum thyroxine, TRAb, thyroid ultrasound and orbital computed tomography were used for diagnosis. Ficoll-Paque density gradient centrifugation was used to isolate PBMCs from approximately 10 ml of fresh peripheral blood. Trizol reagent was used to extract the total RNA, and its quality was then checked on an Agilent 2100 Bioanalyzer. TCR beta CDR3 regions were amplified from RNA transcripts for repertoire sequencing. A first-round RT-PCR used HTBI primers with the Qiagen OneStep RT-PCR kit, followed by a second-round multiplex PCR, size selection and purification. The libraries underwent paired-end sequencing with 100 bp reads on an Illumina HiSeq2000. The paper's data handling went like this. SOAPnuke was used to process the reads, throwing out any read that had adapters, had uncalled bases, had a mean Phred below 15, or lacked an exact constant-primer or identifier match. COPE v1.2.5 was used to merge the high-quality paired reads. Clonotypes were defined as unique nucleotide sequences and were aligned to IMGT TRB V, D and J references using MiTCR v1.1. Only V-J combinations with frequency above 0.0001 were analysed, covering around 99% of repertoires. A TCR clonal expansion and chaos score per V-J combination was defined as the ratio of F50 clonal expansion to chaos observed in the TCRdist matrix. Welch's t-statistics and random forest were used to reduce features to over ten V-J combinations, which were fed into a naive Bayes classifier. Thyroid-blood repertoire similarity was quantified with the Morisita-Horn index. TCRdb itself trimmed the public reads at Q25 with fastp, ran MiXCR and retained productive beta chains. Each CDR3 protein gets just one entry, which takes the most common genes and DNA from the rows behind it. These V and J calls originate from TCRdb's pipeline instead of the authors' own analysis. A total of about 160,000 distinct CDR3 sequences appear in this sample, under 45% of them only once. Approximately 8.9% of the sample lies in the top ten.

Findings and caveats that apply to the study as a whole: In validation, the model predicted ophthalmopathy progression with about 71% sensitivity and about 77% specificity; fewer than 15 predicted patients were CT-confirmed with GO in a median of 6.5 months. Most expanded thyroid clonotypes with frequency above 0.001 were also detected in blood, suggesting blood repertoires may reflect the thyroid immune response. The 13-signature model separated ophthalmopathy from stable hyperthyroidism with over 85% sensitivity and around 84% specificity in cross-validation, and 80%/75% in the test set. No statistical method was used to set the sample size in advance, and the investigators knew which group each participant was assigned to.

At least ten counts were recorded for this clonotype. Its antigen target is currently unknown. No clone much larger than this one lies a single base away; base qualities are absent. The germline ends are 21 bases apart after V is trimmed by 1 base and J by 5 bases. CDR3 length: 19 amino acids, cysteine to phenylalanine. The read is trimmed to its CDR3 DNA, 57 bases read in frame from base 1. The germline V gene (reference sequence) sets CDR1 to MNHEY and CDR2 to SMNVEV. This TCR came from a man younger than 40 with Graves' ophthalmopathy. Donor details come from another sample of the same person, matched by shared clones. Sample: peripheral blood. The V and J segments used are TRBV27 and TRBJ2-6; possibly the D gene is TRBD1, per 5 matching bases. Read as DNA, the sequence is TGTGCCAGCAGTTTATACCCTGGACATCCCGGCACGAGGGCCAACGTCCTGACTTTC. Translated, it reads CASSLYPGHPGTRANVLTF.